This T cell receptor beta chain was sequenced in a study of blood T cells in healthy people across ages. J gave up 1 base and V 4 bases, and 8 bases lay outside the gene matches. Germline V gene data show CDR1 as MGHRA and CDR2 as YSYEKL. The CDR3 is 16 amino acids. A second PCR of roughly 7 to 11 cycles used a sample-barcoded 5' primer and a J-beta primer mix. TCRdb redid the calling of the 5' RACE reads with MiXCR, one entry per CDR3 protein. The profile shows 1.5 million or so distinct CDR3 sequences, around two fifths of them singletons. Source material: blood. The source is a woman younger than 35 in good health. V is TRBV4-1 and J is TRBJ2-3; 7 bases align to TRBD2. CDR3 DNA: TGCGCCAGCAGCCTCCGCGGGGCGGGGGGCACAGATACGCAGTATTTT. Its translation is CASSLRGAGGTDTQYF.